The 22 T cell receptor beta chains below were found in one sample sequenced in a study of CD8+ T cells in alopecia areata (dated by TCRdb to 2016 to 2018). Library construction relied on the immunoSEQ multiplex PCR assay. RNA was extracted from all samples and reverse transcribed into cDNA, which served as template for TCR sequencing. Imported from immuneACCESS, the table was reduced by TCRdb to in-frame sequences with V and J called. These copies leave out some clones; in studies compared against another copy, an unresolved V gene accounts for under half, and the cause of the remainder is not known. In this sample, around 100,000 clones appear, none counted once only. The ten largest clonotypes hold about 20% of the sample. Sequences were obtained from lesional skin. These receptors all stem from a C3H/HeJ mouse with alopecia areata. This strain is of MHC haplotype H2-k.

Worth noting for this clone: The listed genes are named as in mouse. The sequence runs out 4 residues before the end of the CDR3; the remainder is reconstructed from the germline J gene. V is TRBV19 and J is TRBJ2-1, with 9 bases aligning to TRBD1. The germline CDR1 and CDR2 sequences are FNHDT and SITEND (reference sequence). The CDR3 is made up of 16 amino acids. After removal of 4 bases from V and 0 bases from J, the junction contained 5 bases not matched to a gene. The CDR3 spells CASSWDRENNYAEQFF. The sequenced part of the CDR3 DNA is TGTGCCAGCAGTTGGGACAGGGAGAATAACTATGCT.

With respect to this clone: The gene names here belong to mouse. The sequenced fragment ends 4 residues before the CDR3 boundary, so the rest is inferred from the germline J gene. This chain links TRBV19 with TRBJ2-1, with 7 bases aligning to TRBD1. This CDR3 contains 15 residues. Germline V gene data show CDR1 as FNHDT and CDR2 as SITEND (reference sequence). Trimming at V came to 4 bases and at J to 3 bases, leaving 7 bases not matched to a gene. CDR3 amino acids: CASSPNRGGYAEQFF. The part of the CDR3 DNA that was read is TGTGCCAGCAGTCCCAACAGGGGCGGCTATGCT. The full variable domain, in which reference TRBV19 and TRBJ2-1 provide the parts outside the CDR3, is GGIITQTPKFLIGQEGQKLTLKCQQNFNHDTMYWYRQDSGKGLRLIYYSITENDLQKGDLSEGYDASREKKSSFSLTVTSAQKNEMAVFLCASSPNRGGYAEQFFGPGTRLTVL.

This clone was seen more than once but under ten times. All gene names here are mouse names. The sequence runs out 4 residues before the end of the CDR3; the remainder is reconstructed from the germline J gene. The chain has TRBV1 and TRBJ2-7, with 11 bases aligning to TRBD2. The length of the CDR3 is 14 residues. Germline CDR1 is NSQYPW and CDR2 is LRSPGD (reference sequence). CDR3 DNA, as far as it was read: TGCACCTGCAGCCCTGGACTGGGGGGTTAT. It codes for CTCSPGLGGY. Given in full, the CDR3 is CTCSPGLGGYEQYF.

This clone was seen more than once but under ten times. TCRdb's protein does not match the DNA translation at residue 11; the protein provided is translated from the DNA. Gene names follow the mouse nomenclature. The CDR3 goes on 3 residues after the read ends, and that part is filled in from the germline J gene. The rearrangement links TRBV19 to TRBJ1-3, with D perhaps matching TRBD1 (5 bases). The V and J ends lost 0 bases and 4 bases respectively, with 8 bases between them. This CDR3 contains 14 residues. The germline V gene encodes CDR1 FNHDT and CDR2 SITEND (reference sequence). The part of the CDR3 DNA that was read is TGTGCCAGCAGTATAGTCACAGGAGGAAATACG. Protein sequence: CASSIVTGGNT. Given in full, the CDR3 is CASSIVTGGNTLYF.

This clone came up a few times. DNA and listed protein disagree at residue 12, so the protein shown here was translated from the DNA. The listed genes are named as in mouse. From the germline J gene comes the end of the CDR3, since the read stops 3 residues before it. This sequence joins TRBV13-3 and TRBJ1-3; 10 bases map to TRBD1. CDR1 is NNHDY, CDR2 SYVADS, per germline. This CDR3 has 15 amino acids. V shed 3 bases, J shed 8 bases, and the junction held 8 bases outside the gene matches. The CDR3 spells CASSVSTGGGDTLYF. Incomplete CDR3 DNA: TGTGCCAGCAGTGTCTCGACAGGGGGCGGAGATACG.

A note on this clone: The germline and genes are mouse ones. The CDR3 DNA, read in part, is TGCACCTGCAGTATGGGACAGACAAACTCC. This translates into CTCSMGQTNS. The entire CDR3 sequence reads CTCSMGQTNSDYTF. This chain uses TRBV1 with TRBJ1-2; 7 bases map to TRBD1. The sequenced fragment ends 4 residues before the CDR3 boundary, so the rest is inferred from the germline J gene. CDR1 and CDR2 from the germline V gene are NSQYPW and LRSPGD (reference sequence). This CDR3 spans 14 amino acids. Germline trimming cut 5 bases from V and 0 bases from J; bases unmatched to any gene: 3.

Of note for this clone: Gene names are the mouse ones. The CDR3 DNA, read in part, is TGTGCCAGCAGACCGACCGGGACAGGGGGCTAT. Encoded protein: CASRPTGTGGY. The complete CDR3 protein is CASRPTGTGGYEQYF. The chain employs TRBV14 and TRBJ2-7, with 11 nucleotides matching TRBD1. Coverage ceases 4 residues before the CDR3 finishes, and the germline J gene fills in the end. The germline gives CDR1 SGHDT, CDR2 FRDEAV. With 5 bases clipped from V and 3 bases from J, the junction kept 7 bases outside the gene matches. The CDR3 totals 15 residues.

A remark on this clone: The genes are named according to mouse. From the germline J gene comes the end of the CDR3, since the read stops 4 residues before it. The sample contains more than one DNA sequence encoding this CDR3. V is TRBV13-1 and J is TRBJ2-1; 7 nucleotides match TRBD1. J was trimmed by 0 bases and V by 2 bases; bases with no gene match: 2. Germline assignment: CDR1 NSHNY and CDR2 SYGAGN. This CDR3 contains 15 residues. The sequenced CDR3 bases are TGTGCCAGCAGTGAGAGACAGGGTAACTATGCT. Protein product: CASSERQGNYA. The entire CDR3 is CASSERQGNYAEQFF.

As concerns this clone: The protein listed by TCRdb differs at residue 8 from the translated DNA, so the DNA translation is shown. The gene names here belong to mouse. The read terminates 3 residues before the CDR3 end, so the remaining end is supplied by the germline J gene. This chain uses TRBV19 with TRBJ1-3; no definite D call. V was cut by 1 base and J by 8 bases, with 4 bases left in between. The CDR3 covers 11 residues. Germline CDR1 reads FNHDT; CDR2 reads SITEND (reference sequence). The DNA read from the CDR3 is TGTGCCAGCAGTATAAAGGATACG. Amino acids: CASSIKDT. The CDR3 in full is CASSIKDTLYF.

This clone was detected many times. Each gene name is a mouse one. The CDR3 is cut off 4 residues early in the read; its end comes from the germline J gene. The chain joins TRBV13-3 to TRBJ1-4; D might be TRBD1 (5 bases). The CDR3 contains 13 residues. The germline gives CDR1 NNHDY, CDR2 SYVADS. Trimming removed 7 bases from V and 2 bases from J, with 9 bases in between. CDR3 bases read: TGTGCCAGCCGGGACTACTCCAACGAA. It yields the protein CASRDYSNE. The CDR3 as a whole reads CASRDYSNERLFF.

There are a few counts of this clone. Germline and genes: mouse. The read is 4 residues too short to cover the CDR3 end, so that end is filled in from the germline J gene. The chain uses TRBV13-1 and TRBJ2-1; a weak D match, TRBD1 (6 bases). V lost 1 base and J lost 5, with 10 bases in between. CDR1 NSHNY and CDR2 SYGAGN come from the germline V gene. The CDR3 spans 14 residues. CDR3 bases read: TGTGCCAGCAGTGATCAGGGGCGGGATGCT. This gives the protein CASSDQGRDA. The whole CDR3 protein reads CASSDQGRDAEQFF.

The sample holds a few counts of this clone. Gene names follow the mouse nomenclature. The read comes to an end 4 residues before the CDR3 does, leaving the germline J gene to fill in the end. The rearrangement links TRBV13-3 to TRBJ1-4, with D tentatively TRBD1 (5 bases). V lost 3 bases and J 2 bases, leaving 11 bases between the germline ends. CDR1 and CDR2 (germline): NNHDY, SYVADS. The CDR3 is 15 residues long. CDR3 region: CASSAPGGSNERLFF. CDR3 bases read: TGTGCCAGCAGTGCCCCCGGGGGGTCCAACGAA.

Note on this clone: Here the gene names and germline are mouse. Incomplete CDR3 DNA: TGTGCTAGCAGTCAGGGTGCT. It translates to CASSQGA. The full CDR3 sequence reads CASSQGAEQFF. The chain combines TRBV17 with TRBJ2-1; perhaps TRBD1 as D (5 bases). The read halts 4 residues ahead of the CDR3 end, with the missing end drawn from the germline J gene. V dropped 5 bases and J dropped 6 bases, with 5 bases sitting between them. CDR1 is MNHDT and CDR2 is YYDKIL in the germline V gene. This CDR3 has 11 amino acids.

This clone was counted many times. DNA and listed protein disagree at residue 12, so the protein shown here was translated from the DNA. Gene names refer to mouse genes. Read sequence stops 3 residues before the CDR3 end, and the germline J gene provides the missing end. J is TRBJ1-3 and V is TRBV13-3; D not certain. The V gene's germline CDR1 is NNHDY and CDR2 SYVADS. This CDR3 spans 15 amino acids. V was clipped by 3 bases and J by 0 bases, with 10 bases between them. This CDR3 reads CASSGTALSGNTLYF. The DNA read from the CDR3 is TGTGCCAGCAGTGGCACAGCCCTTTCTGGAAATACG.

There are a few counts of this clone. Gene names are mouse gene names. Read sequence stops 4 residues before the CDR3 end, and the germline J gene provides the missing end. The chain carries TRBV19 and TRBJ2-1; the D gene is possibly TRBD1 (6 bases). CDR3 length: 14 residues. CDR1 and CDR2 (germline): FNHDT, SITEND (reference sequence). Deletions cut 4 bases from V and 0 bases from J, with 8 bases between. Here the CDR3 reads CASSGTHNYAEQFF. The DNA read from the CDR3 is TGTGCCAGCAGTGGGACACATAACTATGCT.

The sample holds many counts of this clone. All gene names here are mouse names. The read is 4 residues too short to cover the CDR3 end, so that end is filled in from the germline J gene. The chain joins TRBV14 to TRBJ2-1; 10 nucleotides line up with TRBD2. This CDR3 is built from 15 residues. Trimming cost V 4 bases and J 1 base; bases outside gene matches: 2. Germline-derived CDR1 and CDR2 are SGHDT and FRDEAV. CDR3 DNA (partial): TGTGCCAGCAGTCTGGACTGGGGGAACTATGCT. This sequence encodes CASSLDWGNYA. The whole CDR3 protein reads CASSLDWGNYAEQFF.

Details on this clone: The gene symbols are mouse symbols. The read falls 4 residues short of the CDR3 end, and the missing part is taken from the germline J gene. This rearrangement joins TRBV19 to TRBJ1-1; TRBD1 might be the D (6 bases). The germline V and J ends were trimmed by 4 bases and 0 bases, with 10 bases remaining between them. The CDR3 is made up of 14 amino acids. Germline-derived CDR1 and CDR2 are FNHDT and SITEND (reference sequence). CDR3 amino acids: CASSVRGANTEVFF. The CDR3 bases that were read are TGTGCCAGCAGTGTCAGGGGAGCAAACACA.

Remarks on this clone: Here the gene names and germline are mouse. The CDR3 end is not reached by the read, which stops 4 residues before it; the germline J gene fills it in. V gene TRBV1 combines with J gene TRBJ2-1, with 10 nucleotides matching TRBD2. V lost 0 bases and J lost 5; bases outside the gene matches: 7. Germline loops: CDR1 NSQYPW, CDR2 LRSPGD (reference sequence). CDR3 length: 17 amino acids. The CDR3 is CTCSADQLGGLNAEQFF. CDR3 bases read: TGCACCTGCAGTGCAGATCAACTGGGGGGGTTGAATGCT.

This clone was found many times. The genes are named according to mouse. The read halts 4 residues ahead of the CDR3 end, with the missing end drawn from the germline J gene. The chain links TRBV13-3 to TRBJ2-1, with D unclear. The CDR3 is 13 amino acids. Looked up from germline, CDR1 is NNHDY and CDR2 is SYVADS. Trimming stripped 2 bases from V and 4 bases from J, with 7 bases between. The DNA read from the CDR3 is TGTGCCAGCAGTGAGTCAGAATATGCT. It specifies CASSESEYA. The entire CDR3 is CASSESEYAEQFF.

This clone has a count of ten or more. Gene names are mouse gene names. With the read ending 4 residues before the CDR3 end, the germline J gene is used to fill in that end. V usage is TRBV14 and J usage is TRBJ2-5; 7 positions agree with TRBD1. The germline V gene has CDR1 SGHDT and CDR2 FRDEAV. The CDR3 spans 13 residues. This CDR3 is CASSPDREDTQYF. CDR3 DNA, as far as it was read: TGTGCCAGCAGTCCCGACAGGGAAGAC. Combining the CDR3 with reference TRBV14 and TRBJ2-5 gives the whole variable domain EAGVTQSPRYAVLQEGQAVSFWCDPISGHDTLYWYQQPRDQGPQLLVYFRDEAVIDNSQLPSDRFSAVRPKGTNSTLKIQSAKQGDTATYLCASSPDREDTQYFGPGTRLLVL.

Remarks on this clone: Germline and genes: mouse. With the read ending 4 residues before the CDR3 end, the germline J gene is used to fill in that end. The chain uses TRBV1 and TRBJ2-3, with 8 bases aligning to TRBD1. After removal of 5 bases from V and 1 base from J, the junction contained 11 bases not matched to a gene. The CDR3 loop spans 17 amino acids. Germline V gene data show CDR1 as NSQYPW and CDR2 as LRSPGD (reference sequence). The CDR3 bases that were read are TGCACCTGCAGTCCAAGATACAGGGGGAGGGGTGCAGAA. This translates into CTCSPRYRGRGAE. The whole CDR3 protein is CTCSPRYRGRGAETLYF.

This clone was seen only a few times. The gene names here belong to mouse. The DNA ends 4 residues before the CDR3 does, and the rest of the CDR3 is filled in from the germline J gene. V and J are TRBV16 and TRBJ1-2; 10 nucleotides match TRBD1. CDR3 length equals 15 residues. Looked up from germline, CDR1 is SGHSA and CDR2 is FRNQAP. The V segment lost 5 bases and the J segment 3 bases; nucleotides outside the gene matches: 6. CDR3 sequence: CASSPRDRGDSDYTF. The part of the CDR3 DNA that was read is TGTGCAAGCAGCCCCCGGGACAGGGGAGACTCC.